This TCR beta chain was profiled in a study of shared clonotypes between healthy human individuals (dated by TCRdb to between 2020 and 2021). About the study as a whole: The cohort comprised a couple of women and a few men aged 18 to 49 years. To estimate repertoire size and how much clonotypes are shared between individuals, the study performed deep sequencing of blood TCR repertoires from about 5 healthy adults. Each donor's leukapheresis produced roughly between roughly 0.94 and 9.5 billion PBMCs. Different laboratories and diverse techniques were used to prepare libraries and sequence TCR repertoires, to increase sequencing depth and limit assay-specific biases. For each donor, CD4 naive and CD4 memory were each run on three plates, CD8 naive on two plates, and CD8 memory on one plate. Here is what the overall study found, with its caveats: Larger estimated clonotype richness was generally found for naive subsets than for memory subsets. Sampling was restricted to blood, and TCR repertoires in tissue are likely to differ from TCR repertoires in blood. Rarefaction of sorted-subset datasets indicated incomplete sequencing despite the large sequencing depth. When a handful of donors were compared, the shared fraction of clonotypes was 5% to 6.5% for naive CD4, around 3.5% for naive CD8, about 2.4% for memory CD4, and roughly 0.4% for memory CD8. Based on pairwise subsampling, the degree of clonotype sharing among donors was expected to be affected by sequencing depth. Compared with non-shared clonotypes, the clonotypes found in all four sorted-subset donors had higher generation probabilities. Because the study included a small number of donors, the genetic and exposure-history diversity represented was limited.

Reading the germline V gene gives CDR1 SGHRS and CDR2 YFSETQ. From the cysteine through the phenylalanine, the CDR3 covers 14 amino acids. The sequence is cut down to CDR3 DNA, 42 bases in frame from base 1. Deletion took 4 bases off V and 4 bases off J, with a span of 14 bases between the germline ends. CD8 naive samples consisted of CD45RO-negative cells that were positively selected for CCR7, yielding a CD45RA+CCR7+ population without TemRA cells. Donors were healthy HIV-negative adults with no recently reported acute infections or vaccinations. Only Caucasian adults living in Nashville, Tennessee, USA were represented among the donors. Blood was collected by leukapheresis, and PBMCs were isolated by Ficoll-Histopaque density gradient centrifugation and then cryopreserved in liquid nitrogen vapor phase. Analytical flow cytometry was used to check the purity and quantity of every magnetically sorted T cell population. From each sorted fraction, genomic DNA was isolated and quantified by UV absorbance on a Nanodrop 2000c.

A remark on this clone: What this receptor recognizes is not known. Nothing much larger sits one base from this clone, and base qualities are not available.

Using the deep immunoSEQ assay, multiplex PCR amplified TCR CDR3 regions from genomic DNA. Extracted genomic DNA from each cell subset was spread evenly across all wells of several immunoSEQ 96-well plates, with each plate serving as a replicate. For sorted subsets, each replicate PCR was loaded with roughly 200 ng genomic DNA, equivalent to roughly 30,000 T cell genomes. Purified libraries were measured with a Qubit 3.0 fluorometer, size-checked on a Bioanalyzer 2100, and measured again with the KAPA Library Quantification kit. Every immunoSEQ 96-well plate was sequenced on a dedicated single-read 150-cycle Illumina NextSeq 550 flow cell. Per the original workflow: Because only junctional sequences without quality scores were contained in the immunoSEQ output, filtering matching that applied to full-length reads could not be performed. To assign V/J genes and CDR3, sequences were annotated using PyIR, a Python wrapper for IgBLAST v1.9, with IMGT germline references. Reads were removed for weak V/J assignments (E-value above 1e-6), missing CDR3, stop codons, out-of-frame junctions, or ambiguous translated residues. V3J clonotypes were defined as sequences sharing an identical inferred V gene, J gene, and CDR3 amino acid sequence. To compute the percentage overlap between repertoires, the number of shared unique clonotypes was divided by the size of the smaller repertoire. Three approaches were used to assess repertoire richness: RTK rarefaction, the Chao1 estimator, and Recon v2.1 estimates of unobserved clonotypes. Generation probabilities were computed with OLGA for all TCRbeta clonotypes obtained by the gDNA method from several donors. TCRdb carries this immuneACCESS record with in-frame sequences only. Its versions omit some clonotypes, under half of them owing to an unresolved V gene in the studies checked, with the rest unexplained. D and trimming come from the DNA, and the V and J calls and clone size come from that table. The sample table records roughly 2.1 million clones; roughly 91% of these occur just once. The ten largest clones capture about 1.5% of the sample.

The rearrangement combines TRBV5-1 with TRBJ1-2; TRBD1 is perhaps the D gene, given 6 matching bases. Sequencing input: naive CD8+ T cells from PBMCs. Taken with the paper, the label for cell subset or site translates to: CD45RA+CCR7+. The TCR originated in a man younger than 35 in good health. Some clones in this sample may be carry-over from other donors' samples. The DNA sequence is given as TGCGCCAGCAGCCCCAATTCAGGGGCCTATGGCTACACCTTC. Protein translation: CASSPNSGAYGYTF.